Following are 30 T cell receptor beta chains from one sample sequenced in a study of cytomegalovirus exposure and HLA in healthy donors. Amplification used 60 Vbeta primers and 13 Jbeta primers. The protocol was immunoSEQ multiplex PCR, while the TCRdb copy is restricted to in-frame clones and leaves out a portion. The profile shows 150,000 to 200,000 clones, around 81% of them singletons. Material: PBMCs. The source is a woman aged 45 to 65 in good health and CMV-seronegative.

This sequence joins TRBV19 and TRBJ1-2; no clear D. Trimming pared 3 bases from V and 0 bases from J, leaving 11 bases between. The CDR3 length is 15 residues. The germline V gene encodes CDR1 LNHDA and CDR2 SQIVND (reference sequence). The CDR3 loop is CASSIFPVSNYGYTF. As DNA, the CDR3 is TGTGCCAGTAGTATTTTTCCGGTCTCTAACTATGGCTACACCTTC. The complete variable domain, with remaining parts taken from reference TRBV19 and TRBJ1-2, reads DGGITQSPKYLFRKEGQNVTLSCEQNLNHDAMYWYRQDPGQGLRLIYYSQIVNDFQKGDIAEGYSVSREKKESFPLTVTSAQKNPTAFYLCASSIFPVSNYGYTFGSGTRLTVV.

V is TRBV7-9 and J is TRBJ2-7; the D gene is possibly TRBD1 (5 bases). Germline V gene sequence: CDR1 SEHNR, CDR2 FQNEAQ (reference sequence). V shed 0 bases and J shed 4 bases, with 10 bases lying between them. CDR3 length: 14 residues. Here the CDR3 DNA reads TGTGCCAGCAGCTTAGCGTCCCAGGGTTACGAGCAGTACTTC. Its translation is CASSLASQGYEQYF.

This clone has more than one count but fewer than ten. The chain combines TRBV4-2 with TRBJ1-6; TRBD1 might be the D (5 bases). The length of the CDR3 is 16 residues. Germline-derived CDR1 and CDR2 are LGHNA and YNFKEQ. V gave up 1 base and J gave up 5 bases, with 12 bases separating them. The CDR3 bases are TGTGCCAGCAGCCAAGTCTGGGGCAGGGATAATTCACCCCTCCACTTT. Protein product: CASSQVWGRDNSPLHF.

The rearrangement joins TRBV28 to TRBJ1-4; a possible D gene is TRBD1 (6 bases). Trimming shortened V by 6 bases and J by 8 bases, and 13 bases separated the two germline ends. Germline CDR1 is MDHEN and CDR2 is SYDVKM. This CDR3 is 13 amino acids long. Written as DNA, the CDR3 is TGTGCCAGCAGGCGAGGTGGACAGGAAAAACTGTTTTTT. Translation gives CASRRGGQEKLFF. The full variable domain, its missing parts supplied by reference TRBV28 and TRBJ1-4, is DVKVTQSSRYLVKRTGEKVFLECVQDMDHENMFWYRQDPGLGLRLIYFSYDVKMKEKGDIPEGYSVSREKKERFSLILESASTNQTSMYLCASRRGGQEKLFFGSGTQLSVL.

The chain has TRBV6-6 and TRBJ1-1; maybe TRBD1 (6 bases). The CDR3 runs 14 residues. Germline V CDR1 and CDR2: MNHNY, SVGAGI (reference sequence). V was clipped by 6 bases and J by 1 base, with 12 bases between them. In DNA, the CDR3 is TGTGCCAGCAGCGCCCGGGACACGAACACTGAAGCTTTCTTT. It yields the protein CASSARDTNTEAFF.

This sequence joins TRBV5-6 and TRBJ2-3, with 10 positions matching TRBD1. The J segment lost 3 bases and the V segment lost 6 bases, leaving 4 bases of the junction unmatched. Germline assignment: CDR1 SGHDT and CDR2 YYEEEE. The CDR3 contains 14 residues. CDR3 residues: CASTRQGATDTQYF. In nucleotides, the CDR3 is TGTGCCAGCACCCGACAGGGGGCAACAGATACGCAGTATTTT.

On this clone itself: Other DNA sequences in the same sample also yield this CDR3. The chain joins TRBV15 to TRBJ2-6; D is perhaps TRBD1 (6 bases). The CDR3 runs 16 residues. CDR1 and CDR2 (germline): LNHNV, YYDKDF (reference sequence). V was cut by 8 bases and J by 3 bases, with 17 bases left in between. Here the CDR3 DNA reads TGTGCCACCCGTTCACGAACAGGGATTGGGGCCAACGTCCTGACTTTC. Translating it yields CATRSRTGIGANVLTF.

J is TRBJ2-5 and V is TRBV27, with 7 bases aligning to TRBD2. CDR1 and CDR2 (germline): MNHEY, SMNVEV (reference sequence). V shed 6 bases and J 5 bases; nucleotides not matched to a gene: 9. This CDR3 comprises 14 residues. DNA for the CDR3: TGTGCCAGCAGAACATGGGGGGGGGTGGAGACCCAGTACTTC. Translating it yields CASRTWGGVETQYF.

This clone is labeled medium-sized. The chain employs TRBV7-9 and TRBJ1-1, with a possible D match to TRBD1 (5 bases). This CDR3 has 14 amino acids. V lost 6 bases and J 3 bases, leaving 14 bases between the germline ends. The germline gives CDR1 SEHNR, CDR2 FQNEAQ (reference sequence). In DNA form, the CDR3 reads TGTGCCAGCAGTTACCACGGCAGGGACACTGAAGCTTTCTTT. Its translation is CASSYHGRDTEAFF.

This clone appeared a single time. The gene calls are TRBV6-5 and TRBJ1-2, with 9 bases aligning to TRBD1. Germline CDR1 MNHEY, CDR2 SVGAGI. The CDR3 length is 15 residues. The V gene end was trimmed by 2 bases and the J gene end by 4 bases; junction bases not matched to a gene: 5. CDR3 in DNA: TGTGCCAGCAGTTACAGTCCGGGACAGGGCTATGGCTACACCTTC. Amino acid sequence: CASSYSPGQGYGYTF.

The CDR3 protein is CASSPQGHGLNTEAFF. Written as DNA, the CDR3 is TGCGCCAGCAGCCCACAGGGGCACGGGTTGAACACTGAAGCTTTCTTT. The chain carries TRBV5-1 and TRBJ1-1; 7 positions match TRBD1. Germline CDR1 reads SGHRS; CDR2 reads YFSETQ. V lost 4 bases, J lost 0 bases, and 9 bases stayed unmatched. CDR3 length equals 16 residues.

The V gene is TRBV12-2, the J gene TRBJ1-5; the table's D call of TRBD1 was not tested on the DNA. TRBV12-2 is a pseudogene locus. CDR3 length equals 16 residues. In DNA, the CDR3 is TGTGCAAGTCGCTTCGACAGGAGTTATAGCAATCAGCCCCAGCATTTT. It specifies CASRFDRSYSNQPQHF.

The rearrangement joins TRBV7-9 to TRBJ1-2; 8 bases are a match to TRBD1. V was pared by 1 base and J by 9 bases, with 4 bases of the junction left unmatched. This CDR3 contains 13 residues. The V gene's germline CDR1 is SEHNR and CDR2 FQNEAQ (reference sequence). CDR3 nucleotides: TGTGCCAGCAGCTTAGAACAGGGGGTTCGCTACACCTTC. As protein: CASSLEQGVRYTF.

The sample holds a few counts of this clone. The chain uses TRBV2 and TRBJ2-7; a possible D gene is TRBD1 (5 bases). CDR3 length: 14 amino acids. Between the trimmed V and J ends, which lost 3 bases and 7 bases, there was a span of 16 bases. In germline, CDR1 is SNHLY, CDR2 FYNNEI. The CDR3 loop reads CASSEGLPIKEQYF. Here the CDR3 DNA reads TGTGCCAGCAGTGAGGGGCTACCTATTAAGGAGCAGTACTTC.

The J gene is TRBJ1-2, the V gene TRBV19; D possibly corresponds to TRBD1 (6 bases). CDR3 length: 14 residues. Per the germline V gene, CDR1 is LNHDA and CDR2 is SQIVND (reference sequence). V was pared by 6 bases and J by 8 bases, with 19 bases between. CDR3 coding DNA: TGTGCCAGTAGCCTCAGGGGAGAAGTTGCCGGCTACACCTTC. This translates into CASSLRGEVAGYTF. Together with reference TRBV19 and TRBJ1-2, the CDR3 gives the full variable domain: DGGITQSPKYLFRKEGQNVTLSCEQNLNHDAMYWYRQDPGQGLRLIYYSQIVNDFQKGDIAEGYSVSREKKESFPLTVTSAQKNPTAFYLCASSLRGEVAGYTFGSGTRLTVV.

The chain recombines TRBV2 with TRBJ2-5; D is ambiguous. Trimming left V 2 bases short and J 7 bases short, with 5 bases between. Germline assignment: CDR1 SNHLY and CDR2 FYNNEI. The CDR3 sequence is 11 residues long. In nucleotides, the CDR3 is TGTGCCAGCAGTGAAACCAGGACCCAGTACTTC. It codes for CASSETRTQYF.

This chain joins TRBV27 and TRBJ1-5; TRBD1 matches 9 bases. The V segment lost 11 bases and the J segment 1 base; nucleotides outside the gene matches: 15. CDR3 length: 17 amino acids. CDR1 MNHEY and CDR2 SMNVEV come from the germline V gene (reference sequence). CDR3 nucleotide sequence: TGTGCCGGCCAGAAGGACAGGGGCCCGAGGAGCAATCAGCCCCAGCATTTT. Translation gives CAGQKDRGPRSNQPQHF.

For this clone: One end of the junction is discordant with germline, which a read error may explain. V and J are TRBV6-5 and TRBJ2-7, with 12 bases identical to TRBD2. The germline V gene has CDR1 MNHEY and CDR2 SVGAGI. The CDR3 length is 14 residues. Here the CDR3 DNA reads TGCACCTCCCGACTAGCGGGAGTAGGATACGAGCAGTACTTC. This encodes CTSRLAGVGYEQYF.

Concerning this clone itself: Its ends do not fully match the called genes, so a read error is possible. This chain joins TRBV4-3 and TRBJ2-3, with 13 bases fitting TRBD2. Germline loops: CDR1 LGHNA, CDR2 YSLEER. The CDR3 sequence is 15 residues long. CDR3 residues: CASRQGLAGADTQYF. The CDR3 region has the DNA TGCGCCAGCAGGCAAGGACTAGCGGGGGCAGATACGCAGTATTTT.

This sequence joins TRBV28 and TRBJ2-5; D remains ambiguous. Trimming removed 3 bases at V and 1 base at J, with 15 bases between. There are 16 residues in the CDR3. Germline CDR1 is MDHEN and CDR2 is SYDVKM. The CDR3 DNA reads TGTGCCAGCAGTTTTACAGTGATCGGAAGCCAAGAGACCCAGTACTTC. The encoded protein is CASSFTVIGSQETQYF.

J is TRBJ2-3 and V is TRBV5-1, with D possibly matching TRBD1 (6 bases). This CDR3 has 14 residues. The germline V gene encodes CDR1 SGHRS and CDR2 YFSETQ. Trimming shortened V by 0 bases and J by 7 bases, and 12 bases separated the two germline ends. This CDR3 is CASSLAPRGYTQYF. DNA of the CDR3: TGCGCCAGCAGCTTGGCCCCCAGGGGATATACGCAGTATTTT.

Of note for this clone: The germline gene is not matched at one end of the junction; a read error may be the cause. The chain has TRBV7-9 and TRBJ2-7; 7 bases align to TRBD1. The CDR3 has 15 amino acids. Germline CDR1 reads SEHNR; CDR2 reads FQNEAQ (reference sequence). The CDR3 spells CSSSSIPTGSYEQYF. The CDR3 region has the DNA TGTTCCAGCAGCTCTATTCCGACAGGGAGCTACGAGCAGTACTTC.

A few counts support this clone. The CDR3 protein is CASSVWTSGTHYEQYF. The CDR3 DNA reads TGTGCCAGCAGCGTCTGGACTAGCGGTACTCACTACGAGCAGTACTTC. J is TRBJ2-7 and V is TRBV5-6, with 10 bases fitting TRBD2. V lost 4 bases, J lost 3 bases, and 10 bases stayed unmatched. This CDR3 comprises 16 residues. The germline V gene encodes CDR1 SGHDT and CDR2 YYEEEE.

The chain is built from TRBV5-1 and TRBJ2-7; 9 nucleotides agree with TRBD1. The ends lost 4 bases at V and 7 bases at J; junction bases unmatched: 9. This CDR3 has 14 residues. Germline lookup yields CDR1 SGHRS and CDR2 YFSETQ. The DNA for the CDR3 is TGCGCCAGCAGCGTAAGGACAGGGGCGGGGGAGCAGTACTTC. The encoded protein is CASSVRTGAGEQYF.

The genes are TRBV7-9 and TRBJ2-7; 10 bases fit TRBD2. Trimming at V came to 5 bases and at J to 6 bases, leaving 7 bases not matched to a gene. The CDR3 is 14 amino acids. Germline V gene lookup returns CDR1 SEHNR and CDR2 FQNEAQ (reference sequence). The DNA for the CDR3 is TGTGCCAGCAGCCAGCGGGGGGGCCTCGGCGAGCAGTACTTC. The encoded protein is CASSQRGGLGEQYF. Complete variable domain (other parts from reference TRBV7-9 and TRBJ2-7): DTGVSQNPRHKITKRGQNVTFRCDPISEHNRLYWYRQTLGQGPEFLTYFQNEAQLEKSRLLSDRFSAERPKGSFSTLEIQRTEQGDSAMYLCASSQRGGLGEQYFGPGTRLTVT.

The CDR3 bases are TGTGCCAGCAGTTACTCGGGGTCTAGCGTCAAGGGAGAGTACTTC. This translates into CASSYSGSSVKGEYF. J is TRBJ2-7 and V is TRBV28; D perhaps matches TRBD2 (6 bases). In germline, CDR1 is MDHEN, CDR2 SYDVKM. The CDR3 covers 15 residues. V lost 4 bases to trimming and J lost 11 bases, with 24 bases between them. Filled out from reference TRBV28 and TRBJ2-7, the complete variable domain reads DVKVTQSSRYLVKRTGEKVFLECVQDMDHENMFWYRQDPGLGLRLIYFSYDVKMKEKGDIPEGYSVSREKKERFSLILESASTNQTSMYLCASSYSGSSVKGEYFGPGTRLTVT.

The rearrangement links TRBV6-1 to TRBJ1-2, with D possibly TRBD1 on 6 matching bases. Trimming cost V 1 base and J 5 bases, with 23 bases left between them. This CDR3 comprises 18 residues. Germline lookup yields CDR1 MNHNS and CDR2 SASEGT. The CDR3 bases are TGTGCCAGCAGTGAAGGTCTTGGGTCTCGGGGGGCTTCGTATGGCTACACCTTC. Amino acids: CASSEGLGSRGASYGYTF.

In its sample, this clone was seen a few times. This chain uses TRBV6-6 with TRBJ2-5, with unresolved D. The CDR3 is 15 amino acids. Germline V gene data show CDR1 as MNHNY and CDR2 as SVGAGI (reference sequence). V was trimmed by 0 bases and J by 0 bases, leaving 8 bases between them. The CDR3 here is CASSYSLQNQETQYF. Here the CDR3 DNA reads TGTGCCAGCAGTTACTCCCTACAGAACCAAGAGACCCAGTACTTC.

The V call is TRBV11-2, the J call TRBJ2-1, with 7 bases lining up with TRBD2. This CDR3 has 15 residues. V lost 5 bases, J lost 3 bases, and 7 bases stayed unmatched. Germline CDR1 reads SGHAT; CDR2 reads FQNNGV. CDR3: CASSPPGLNYNEQFF. The CDR3, as DNA: TGTGCCAGCAGCCCTCCGGGACTAAACTACAATGAGCAGTTCTTC.

The chain is built from TRBV7-2 and TRBJ1-2; D gene ambiguous. Germline CDR1 and CDR2: SGHTA and FQGNSA. The V and J ends lost 3 bases and 6 bases respectively, with 23 bases between them. This CDR3 has 17 residues. CDR3 protein: CASSFRLALPTPDGYTF. The CDR3 nucleotides read TGTGCCAGCAGCTTCAGACTGGCGCTTCCTACTCCGGATGGCTACACCTTC. The complete variable domain, with remaining parts taken from reference TRBV7-2 and TRBJ1-2, reads GAGVSQSPSNKVTEKGKDVELRCDPISGHTALYWYRQSLGQGLEFLIYFQGNSAPDKSGLPSDRFSAERTGGSVSTLTIQRTQQEDSAVYLCASSFRLALPTPDGYTFGSGTRLTVV.